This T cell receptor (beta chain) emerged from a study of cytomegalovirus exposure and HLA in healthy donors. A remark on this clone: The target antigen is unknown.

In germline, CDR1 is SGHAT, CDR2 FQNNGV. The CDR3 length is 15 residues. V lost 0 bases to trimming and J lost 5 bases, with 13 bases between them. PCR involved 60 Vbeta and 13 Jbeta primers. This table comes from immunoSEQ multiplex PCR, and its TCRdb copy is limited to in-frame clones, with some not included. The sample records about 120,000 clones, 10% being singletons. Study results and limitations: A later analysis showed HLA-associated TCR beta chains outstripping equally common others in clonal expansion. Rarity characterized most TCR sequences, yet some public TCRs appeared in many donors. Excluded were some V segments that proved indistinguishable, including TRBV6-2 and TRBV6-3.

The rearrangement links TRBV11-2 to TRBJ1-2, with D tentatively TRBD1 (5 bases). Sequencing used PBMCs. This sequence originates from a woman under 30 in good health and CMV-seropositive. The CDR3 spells CASSLDVQVKYGYTF. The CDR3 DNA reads TGTGCCAGCAGCTTAGATGTACAGGTTAAATATGGCTACACCTTC.